The 18 T cell receptor beta chains below come from one sample, sequenced in a study of blood T cell repertoires in COVID-19. The method was immunoSEQ multiplex PCR; TCRdb's version includes in-frame clones alone and lacks a portion of them. The sample holds around 440,000 clones, more than 70% seen once. The sequenced material came from peripheral blood. These receptors were taken from a woman aged 45-65 years with COVID-19, enrolled during active disease.

Comment on this clone: Other DNA sequences in this sample translate to the same CDR3. CDR3: CASSRDSNSPLHF. As DNA, the CDR3 is TGTGCCAGCAGTCGGGACAGCAATTCACCCCTCCACTTT. The V call is TRBV28, the J call TRBJ1-6, with 7 bases that match TRBD1. The ends lost 5 bases at V and 7 bases at J; junction bases unmatched: 2. Germline assignment: CDR1 MDHEN and CDR2 SYDVKM. The CDR3 consists of 13 residues.

The chain employs TRBV6-4 and TRBJ2-2; D unresolved. This CDR3 region has 12 residues. Germline V gene sequence: CDR1 MRHNA, CDR2 SNTAGT. Trimming removed 3 bases at V and 7 bases at J, with 6 bases between. CDR3 coding DNA: TGTGCCAGCAGTGAATCGGGCGGGGAGCTGTTTTTT. Translated: CASSESGGELFF.

The CDR3 DNA follows: TGCGCCAGCCTCGTGACACATAGCGGGGGGTACGAGCAGTACTTC. This gives the protein CASLVTHSGGYEQYF. The J gene is TRBJ2-7, the V gene TRBV10-1; TRBD2 agrees at 10 bases. The CDR3 spans 15 residues. V lost 8 bases, J lost 4 bases, and 11 bases stayed unmatched. The germline gives CDR1 WNHNN, CDR2 SYGVQD (reference sequence).

The CDR3 region is CASSHRNTGELFF. CDR3 nucleotide sequence: TGTGCCAGCAGTCACAGAAACACCGGGGAGCTGTTTTTT. The chain links TRBV28 to TRBJ2-2; D gene uncertain. The CDR3 runs to 13 residues. CDR1 MDHEN and CDR2 SYDVKM come from the germline V gene. V lost 5 bases, J lost 2 bases, and 6 bases lay in between.

The chain couples TRBV6-5 to TRBJ2-7; tentatively, D is TRBD2 (5 bases). The length of the CDR3 is 15 residues. The germline gives CDR1 MNHEY, CDR2 SVGAGI. Trimming removed 4 bases at V and 3 bases at J, with 16 bases between. In DNA, the CDR3 is TGTGCCAGCAGTTCCTCAGCGGCCGACTACTACGAGCAGTACTTC. It encodes CASSSSAADYYEQYF.

This rearrangement joins TRBV5-8 to TRBJ1-3, with TRBD1 as a possible D gene (5 bases). Trimming removed 1 base from V and 3 bases from J, with 5 bases in between. Germline V gives CDR1 SGHTS, CDR2 YDEGEE. The length of the CDR3 is 13 residues. CDR3 sequence reads: CASSLRGGNTIYF. Here the CDR3 DNA reads TGTGCCAGCAGCTTGAGGGGTGGAAACACCATATATTTT. Using reference TRBV5-8 and TRBJ1-3 for the parts outside the CDR3, the full variable domain is EAGVTQSPTHLIKTRGQQATLRCSPISGHTSVYWYQQALGLGLQFLLWYDEGEERNRGNFPPRFSGRQFPNYSSELNVNALELEDSALYLCASSLRGGNTIYFGEGSWLTVV.

The rearrangement uses TRBV19 and TRBJ2-2, with 9 bases that match TRBD2. The CDR3 contains 19 residues. Germline CDR1 and CDR2: LNHDA and SQIVND (reference sequence). J gave up 1 base and V 3 bases, and 12 bases lay outside the gene matches. CDR3 nucleotides: TGTGCCAGTAGTATCCGGATAGCGGGGGTTTATTTGAACACCGGGGAGCTGTTTTTT. As protein: CASSIRIAGVYLNTGELFF.

The table lists this clone with a count of one. This rearrangement joins TRBV7-9 to TRBJ1-4; 12 bases are a match to TRBD1. The CDR3 contains 19 residues. With V trimmed by 2 bases and J by 2 bases, 9 bases remained unmatched. The germline CDR1 and CDR2 sequences are SEHNR and FQNEAQ (reference sequence). This CDR3 is CASSLNWDRGLITNEKLFF. The CDR3 DNA sequence: TGTGCCAGCAGCTTAAACTGGGACAGGGGGCTCATCACTAATGAAAAACTGTTTTTT.

This chain joins TRBV7-9 and TRBJ2-2, with D hard to call. V was pared by 5 bases and J by 8 bases, with 15 bases between. CDR3 length equals 14 residues. Germline CDR1 SEHNR, CDR2 FQNEAQ (reference sequence). The chain's CDR3 is CASSPRPQVGELFF. The CDR3 DNA sequence: TGTGCCAGCAGCCCACGACCTCAGGTGGGGGAGCTGTTTTTT.

The chain joins TRBV5-4 to TRBJ2-5; 11 nucleotides align to TRBD1. After removal of 0 bases from V and 4 bases from J, the junction contained 5 bases not matched to a gene. Per germline, CDR1 SGHNT and CDR2 YYREEE (reference sequence). This CDR3 is 16 amino acids long. The CDR3 reads CASSLGGTGGRETQYF. The CDR3 region has the DNA TGTGCCAGCAGCTTGGGCGGGACAGGGGGTCGAGAGACCCAGTACTTC.

The chain combines TRBV2 with TRBJ1-6; 7 nucleotides line up with TRBD1. Germline V gene lookup returns CDR1 SNHLY and CDR2 FYNNEI. The CDR3 contains 21 residues. V shed 6 bases and J 0 bases; nucleotides not matched to a gene: 20. The CDR3 DNA sequence: TGTGCCAGCAGATCACCACCGGGACAGAAAGGGGGGAGCTCCTATAATTCACCCCTCCACTTT. It yields the protein CASRSPPGQKGGSSYNSPLHF.

Notes on this clone: The identical CDR3 is also encoded by other nucleotide sequences in the sample. The V call is TRBV6-5, the J call TRBJ1-1; no reliable D call. The CDR3 loop spans 14 amino acids. V was cut by 4 bases and J by 2 bases, with 11 bases left in between. The germline CDR1 and CDR2 sequences are MNHEY and SVGAGI. The CDR3 spells CASSSPGGNTEAFF. The CDR3 DNA is TGTGCCAGCAGTTCACCTGGAGGAAACACTGAAGCTTTCTTT.

The genes are TRBV5-1 and TRBJ2-1, with D perhaps matching TRBD1 (6 bases). The V end was cut by 3 bases, the J end by 0 bases, with 10 bases between. The CDR3 loop spans 15 amino acids. Germline-derived CDR1 and CDR2 are SGHRS and YFSETQ. The CDR3 DNA reads as TGCGCCAGCAGCTCCCAGGGGAGCTCCTACAATGAGCAGTTCTTC. This gives the protein CASSSQGSSYNEQFF.

On this clone itself: This may arise from a read error, as a much more abundant clone is one base away. The chain combines TRBV6-5 with TRBJ1-1; D is undetermined. The CDR3 runs 12 residues. The germline CDR1 and CDR2 sequences are MNHEY and SVGAGI. V dropped 6 bases and J dropped 2 bases, with 7 bases sitting between them. The CDR3 spells CASSRTNTEAFF. The CDR3 coding sequence is TGTGCCAGCAGCCGGACTAACACTGAAGCTTTCTTT.

The genes are TRBV9 and TRBJ1-4; TRBD1 matches 8 bases. J was trimmed by 4 bases and V by 7 bases; bases with no gene match: 9. The CDR3 loop spans 15 amino acids. Germline CDR1 and CDR2: SGDLS and YYNGEE. CDR3 sequence reads: CASGPTGQGNEKLFF. CDR3 sequence (DNA): TGTGCCAGCGGACCGACAGGACAGGGTAATGAAAAACTGTTTTTT. The variable domain in full, completed from reference TRBV9 and TRBJ1-4, reads DSGVTQTPKHLITATGQRVTLRCSPRSGDLSVYWYQQSLDQGLQFLIQYYNGEERAKGNILERFSAQQFPDLHSELNLSSLELGDSALYFCASGPTGQGNEKLFFGSGTQLSVL.

This rearrangement joins TRBV3-1 (or the pseudogene TRBV3-2) to TRBJ2-7; D perhaps matches TRBD2 (6 bases). Between the trimmed V and J ends, which lost 4 bases and 2 bases, there was a span of 12 bases. The length of the CDR3 is 14 residues. The germline CDR1 and CDR2 sequences are LGHDT and YNNKEL (reference sequence). CDR3 sequence reads: CASSLGTDPYEQYF. The CDR3 coding sequence is TGTGCCAGCAGCCTCGGGACTGATCCCTACGAGCAGTACTTC.

This chain connects TRBV2 to TRBJ1-2; possibly TRBD1 for D (6 bases). Germline V CDR1 and CDR2: SNHLY, FYNNEI. Trimming took off 4 bases at V and 2 bases at J, with 14 bases between the two ends. The CDR3 runs 15 residues. CDR3 sequence reads: CASSVGRGENYGYTF. The CDR3 DNA sequence: TGTGCCAGCAGTGTAGGCAGGGGAGAAAACTATGGCTACACCTTC.

The chain recombines TRBV6-5 with TRBJ1-4; D gene uncertain. Germline assignment: CDR1 MNHEY and CDR2 SVGAGI. The CDR3 has 15 residues. Between the trimmed V and J ends, which lost 0 bases and 7 bases, there was a span of 12 bases. CDR3 nucleotides: TGTGCCAGCAGTTACTCTACCGGGTTTAGTGAAAAACTGTTTTTT. Its translation is CASSYSTGFSEKLFF.